These 20 T cell receptor beta chains share one sample of origin, sequenced in a study of shared clonotypes between healthy human individuals. Assay used: immunoSEQ multiplex PCR; TCRdb lists only in-frame clones, some missing. The sample holds about 120,000 clones, roughly two thirds seen once. The sequencing sample was made of memory CD8+ T cells sorted from blood. Subset denoted: CD45RO+ cells pooled with CCR7-negative TemRA cells. These receptors were taken from a woman in her thirties in good health.

The J gene is TRBJ2-3, the V gene TRBV9; D is perhaps TRBD1 (5 bases). The V end was cut by 4 bases, the J end by 4 bases, with 10 bases between. The V gene's germline CDR1 is SGDLS and CDR2 YYNGEE. The CDR3 has 13 amino acids. CDR3 sequence: CASSPRGSDTQYF. Here the CDR3 DNA reads TGTGCCAGCAGCCCAAGGGGATCAGATACGCAGTATTTT.

This clone appeared a few times. V and J are TRBV6-6 and TRBJ2-6; TRBD1 matches at 11 bases. The germline V gene encodes CDR1 MNHNY and CDR2 SVGAGI (reference sequence). The ends lost 7 bases at V and 2 bases at J; junction bases unmatched: 1. The CDR3 contains 15 residues. CDR3 DNA sequence: TGTGCCAGCACGGACAGGGGGCCTGGGGCCAACGTCCTGACTTTC. Protein: CASTDRGPGANVLTF.

V usage is TRBV9 and J usage is TRBJ2-2; 8 positions match TRBD1. This CDR3 is built from 15 residues. J was trimmed by 4 bases and V by 4 bases; bases with no gene match: 6. Per the germline V gene, CDR1 is SGDLS and CDR2 is YYNGEE. The DNA of the CDR3 is TGTGCCAGCAGCCTTTGGACAGGGTTCACCGGGGAGCTGTTTTTT. This encodes CASSLWTGFTGELFF.

This chain joins TRBV5-1 and TRBJ2-7; 10 bases match TRBD2. V was pared by 0 bases and J by 4 bases, with 10 bases of the junction left unmatched. The CDR3 has 17 amino acids. From germline, CDR1 is SGHRS and CDR2 YFSETQ. The CDR3 spells CASSLAPASGRPYEQYF. CDR3 DNA sequence: TGCGCCAGCAGCTTGGCCCCTGCTAGCGGGAGACCGTACGAGCAGTACTTC.

This chain joins TRBV10-1 and TRBJ1-2; D gene unclear. V was shortened by 0 bases and J by 4 bases, with 6 bases between the two germline ends. CDR3 length: 13 amino acids. CDR1 is WNHNN and CDR2 is SYGVQD in the germline V gene (reference sequence). CDR3: CASSESIPYGYTF. CDR3 bases: TGCGCCAGCAGTGAGTCGATTCCCTATGGCTACACCTTC.

The chain has TRBV5-6 and TRBJ2-7; D ambiguous. This CDR3 contains 14 residues. Germline CDR1 and CDR2: SGHDT and YYEEEE. The ends were cut back, 4 bases at V and 3 bases at J, with 14 bases in the middle. The DNA for the CDR3 is TGTGCCAGCAGCCCATCGTATGTCCACTACGAGCAGTACTTC. This gives the protein CASSPSYVHYEQYF. Full variable domain (outside the CDR3, taken from reference TRBV5-6 and TRBJ2-7): DAGVTQSPTHLIKTRGQQVTLRCSPKSGHDTVSWYQQALGQGPQFIFQYYEEEERQRGNFPDRFSGHQFPNYSSELNVNALLLGDSALYLCASSPSYVHYEQYFGPGTRLTVT.

The rearrangement uses TRBV10-3 and TRBJ1-1; maybe TRBD1 (5 bases). CDR1 is ENHRY, CDR2 SYGVKD, per germline. The CDR3 is 15 residues long. V lost 2 bases and J lost 1, with 11 bases in between. The CDR3 DNA reads as TGTGCCATCAGTGAGCTAGACAGAAGGAACACTGAAGCTTTCTTT. Its protein product is CAISELDRRNTEAFF.

In its sample, this clone was seen a few times. This chain connects TRBV13 to TRBJ2-5; 10 nucleotides line up with TRBD1. Trimming at V came to 4 bases and at J to 1 base, leaving 6 bases not matched to a gene. The CDR3 totals 16 residues. The V gene's germline CDR1 is PRHDT and CDR2 FYEKMQ (reference sequence). The CDR3 protein is CASSSRDRGPQETQYF. CDR3 DNA: TGTGCCAGCAGCTCCCGGGACAGGGGTCCCCAAGAGACCCAGTACTTC.

This chain connects TRBV6-5 to TRBJ2-4, with TRBD2 matching 8 bases. Germline V gene lookup returns CDR1 MNHEY and CDR2 SVGAGI. This CDR3 has 16 residues. The V segment lost 4 bases and the J segment 2 bases; nucleotides outside the gene matches: 7. The CDR3 region has the DNA TGTGCCAGCAGTTCCAGGAAGCGGGAGACCAAAAACATTCAGTACTTC. It is translated as CASSSRKRETKNIQYF.

The chain has TRBV6-5 and TRBJ2-6, with D perhaps TRBD1 (5 bases). Trimming removed 5 bases from V and 0 bases from J, with 8 bases in between. The CDR3 totals 15 residues. From germline, CDR1 is MNHEY and CDR2 SVGAGI. The CDR3 DNA sequence: TGTGCCAGCAGTCAAGACAGCTCTGGGGCCAACGTCCTGACTTTC. It encodes CASSQDSSGANVLTF.

This clone turned up a few times. The chain recombines TRBV5-1 with TRBJ2-7; D might be TRBD1 or TRBD2, each matching 5 bases. V was pared by 0 bases and J by 6 bases, with 7 bases between. The CDR3 is 12 amino acids. Germline V CDR1 and CDR2: SGHRS, YFSETQ. For the CDR3, the DNA is TGCGCCAGCAGCTTGGGAGGGGTCGAGCAGTACTTC. It translates to CASSLGGVEQYF.

Comments on this clone: In the same sample, other DNA sequences code for this CDR3. The J gene is TRBJ2-7, the V gene TRBV7-8, with D perhaps TRBD1 or TRBD2 (5 bases each). CDR3 length: 15 residues. Looked up from germline, CDR1 is SGHVS and CDR2 is FQNEAQ. Trimming left V 5 bases short and J 4 bases short, with 18 bases between. The DNA of the CDR3 is TGTGCCAGCAGCCTACATCAGGGACCAAGTTACGAGCAGTACTTC. Translation: CASSLHQGPSYEQYF.

The genes are TRBV19 and TRBJ1-2; maybe TRBD1 (5 bases). Trimming pared 6 bases from V and 3 bases from J, leaving 20 bases between. CDR3 size: 16 residues. Germline V gives CDR1 LNHDA, CDR2 SQIVND (reference sequence). As DNA, the CDR3 is TGTGCCAGTAGAGGAGAGGGGCGGGCTCCTTACTATGGCTACACCTTC. Its protein product is CASRGEGRAPYYGYTF. The variable domain in full, completed from reference TRBV19 and TRBJ1-2, reads DGGITQSPKYLFRKEGQNVTLSCEQNLNHDAMYWYRQDPGQGLRLIYYSQIVNDFQKGDIAEGYSVSREKKESFPLTVTSAQKNPTAFYLCASRGEGRAPYYGYTFGSGTRLTVV.

CDR3 bases: TGTGCCAGCAGTGGCGGAGCGGGAGGTTTCTACGAGCAGTACTTC. This encodes CASSGGAGGFYEQYF. The chain employs TRBV6-5 and TRBJ2-7, with 9 bases fitting TRBD2. CDR3 length: 15 residues. Germline values: CDR1 MNHEY, CDR2 SVGAGI. Trimming took 5 bases from V and 3 from J; bases not matched to a gene: 8.

The rearrangement joins TRBV2 to TRBJ2-1, with a possible D match to TRBD2 (6 bases). From germline, CDR1 is SNHLY and CDR2 FYNNEI. Trimming took 2 bases from V and 5 from J, leaving 16 bases between them. This CDR3 is built from 16 residues. CDR3 amino acids: CASSELRGTKDNEQFF. CDR3 sequence (DNA): TGTGCCAGCAGTGAACTGCGCGGGACGAAAGACAATGAGCAGTTCTTC.

The chain combines TRBV5-1 with TRBJ2-2; tentatively, D is TRBD2 (6 bases). There are 14 residues in the CDR3. V shed 2 bases and J shed 1 base, with 6 bases lying between them. Germline lookup yields CDR1 SGHRS and CDR2 YFSETQ. The CDR3 sequence is CASSFSGNTGELFF. The CDR3 bases are TGCGCCAGCAGCTTTAGCGGGAACACCGGGGAGCTGTTTTTT.

CDR3 nucleotide sequence: TGCGCCAGCAGCCAAGAGTCCGCCAGACCCAGGGGAATAGAGACCCAGTACTTC. Its translation is CASSQESARPRGIETQYF. V is TRBV4-1 and J is TRBJ2-5, with D perhaps matching TRBD1 (6 bases). The CDR3 is 18 amino acids. V lost 0 bases to trimming and J lost 4 bases, with 21 bases between them. From germline, CDR1 is MGHRA and CDR2 YSYEKL.

The rearrangement joins TRBV5-6 to TRBJ1-1, with D hard to call. The germline CDR1 and CDR2 sequences are SGHDT and YYEEEE. The CDR3 extends over 16 amino acids. The V end lost 6 bases, the J end lost 0 bases, and 18 bases lay between the germline ends. CDR3 in DNA: TGTGCCAGCAACTATGACATGTCTGGCCTGAACACTGAAGCTTTCTTT. Translation gives CASNYDMSGLNTEAFF.

The V call is TRBV15, the J call TRBJ2-7; a weak D match, TRBD2 (6 bases). The V gene lost 0 bases and the J gene lost 2 bases, with 17 bases spanning the gap. CDR3 length: 17 residues. Germline-derived CDR1 and CDR2 are LNHNV and YYDKDF (reference sequence). The CDR3 here is CATSRDWLSGRTYEQYF. CDR3 sequence (DNA): TGTGCCACCAGCAGAGATTGGCTCAGTGGGAGGACCTACGAGCAGTACTTC. Together with reference TRBV15 and TRBJ2-7, the CDR3 gives the full variable domain: DAMVIQNPRYQVTQFGKPVTLSCSQTLNHNVMYWYQQKSSQAPKLLFHYYDKDFNNEADTPDNFQSRRPNTSFCFLDIRSPGLGDTAMYLCATSRDWLSGRTYEQYFGPGTRLTVT.

This clone was seen many times. The chain uses TRBV7-6 and TRBJ2-1; D perhaps matches TRBD2 (5 bases). Germline V CDR1 and CDR2: SGHVS, FNYEAQ. The CDR3 runs to 15 residues. The germline V and J ends were trimmed by 4 bases and 0 bases, with 10 bases remaining between them. As DNA, the CDR3 is TGTGCCAGCAGCTGGACTGCCTCCTCCTACAATGAGCAGTTCTTC. Encoded protein: CASSWTASSYNEQFF. The complete variable domain, with remaining parts taken from reference TRBV7-6 and TRBJ2-1, reads GAGVSQSPRYKVTKRGQDVALRCDPISGHVSLYWYRQALGQGPEFLTYFNYEAQQDKSGLPNDRFSAERPEGSISTLTIQRTEQRDSAMYRCASSWTASSYNEQFFGPGTRLTVL.